The 31 T cell receptor beta chains presented below share a single source sample, sequenced in a study of regulatory T cells in long-lasting Graves disease (dated by TCRdb to 2020 to 2023). The method behind the library was multiplex PCR. The instrument given in TCRdb is Illumina HiSeq 4000. CDR3 regions were amplified by Arm-PCR with iRepertoire HTBI primers to construct TCR beta libraries. Starting from the raw public reads, TCRdb applied fastp trimming at Q25, assembled clones with MiXCR and retained in-frame beta chains. Identical CDR3 proteins give one entry, which carries the most common genes and DNA. For this sample the table gives some 330,000 distinct CDR3 sequences, of which approximately 23% were detected only once. Of the sample, less than 30% falls within the top ten clones. According to the study, the label for this sample's time point signals: persistent/refractory GD, antithyroid drugs over 5 years with positive TRAb. For both TCR sequencing and RNA sequencing, RNA was extracted from PBMCs in TRIzol.

The specimen comprised peripheral blood mononuclear cells (PBMCs), sampled when the disease was refractory, from a patient treated with antithyroid drugs. Every receptor here comes from a woman in her forties with Graves disease. Donor details come from another sample of the same person, matched by shared clones.

This clonotype was detected ten times or more. The V call is TRBV28, the J call TRBJ2-7; 12 bases map to TRBD1. CDR1 and CDR2 from the germline V gene are MDHEN and SYDVKM. J gave up 5 bases and V 5 bases, and 10 bases lay outside the gene matches. This CDR3 is 16 amino acids long. The CDR3 reads CASSSSGTGGKDEQYF. CDR3 in DNA: TGTGCCAGCAGTAGTAGCGGGACAGGGGGCAAGGACGAGCAGTACTTC.

As to this clonotype: Germline is not matched at one junction end, which may reflect a read error. The CDR3 coding sequence is TGCGCCAGCAGCACCAGGGGTAGCTCCTACAATGAGCAGTTCTTC. It encodes CASSTRGSSYNEQFF. J is TRBJ2-1 and V is TRBV6-4; D perhaps matches TRBD1 (6 bases). CDR1 MRHNA and CDR2 SNTAGT come from the germline V gene. This CDR3 spans 15 amino acids.

This clonotype was counted a few times. J is TRBJ2-7 and V is TRBV6-1; D not resolved. The CDR3 sequence is 13 residues long. From germline, CDR1 is MNHNS and CDR2 SASEGT. The germline V and J ends were trimmed by 5 bases and 0 bases, with 8 bases remaining between them. The CDR3 DNA reads as TGTGCCAGCAGTCACATCGCCTCCTACGAGCAGTACTTC. Encoded protein: CASSHIASYEQYF.

Worth noting for this clonotype: This is likely a read error, given that the CDR3 carries no conserved phenylalanine or tryptophan at its end. The chain carries TRBV11-1 and TRBJ1-1; D call uncertain. The CDR3 is 16 residues long. Per germline, CDR1 SGHAT and CDR2 FQDESV (reference sequence). The DNA of the CDR3 is TGTGCCACCAGCTTAGAAGGCGGGGTGGTCGACTTAGAAGCTTTCCTT. Amino acid sequence: CATSLEGGVVDLEAFL.

This clonotype turned up a few times. The CDR3: CSAREGSSGGYTF. In DNA, the CDR3 is TGCAGTGCTAGAGAAGGGAGTTCAGGTGGCTACACCTTC. The chain recombines TRBV20-1 with TRBJ1-2, with unresolved D. V lost 0 bases and J lost 7, with 12 bases in between. The germline V gene encodes CDR1 DFQATT and CDR2 SNEGSKA (reference sequence). This CDR3 has 13 amino acids.

This clonotype was found once. V and J are TRBV4-1 and TRBJ1-1; maybe TRBD1 (5 bases). Germline assignment: CDR1 MGHRA and CDR2 YSYEKL. The CDR3 has 13 amino acids. Trimming removed 4 bases from V and 11 bases from J, with 17 bases in between. CDR3 in DNA: TGCGCCAGCAGCCGTTCCCGGGACTCGGGGGCTTTCTTT. This translates into CASSRSRDSGAFF.

This clonotype was counted many times. V usage is TRBV9 and J usage is TRBJ2-5, with TRBD2 matching over 11 bases. This CDR3 comprises 15 residues. Germline V CDR1 and CDR2: SGDLS, YYNGEE. V was pared by 1 base and J by 4 bases, with 3 bases of the junction left unmatched. The CDR3, as DNA: TGTGCCAGCAGCGTAACTAGCGGGAGTGTAGAGACCCAGTACTTC. This codes for CASSVTSGSVETQYF.

The chain is built from TRBV29-1 and TRBJ1-1; TRBD1 is a possible D gene (6 bases). Germline loops: CDR1 SQVTM, CDR2 ANQGSEA. The CDR3 is 16 residues long. Trimming pared 1 base from V and 2 bases from J, leaving 17 bases between. DNA for the CDR3: TGCAGCGTTGAAGGGGACATGGTTCGAAACAACACTGAAGCTTTCTTT. Encoded protein: CSVEGDMVRNNTEAFF.

Many counts were recorded for this clonotype. The chain is built from TRBV28 and TRBJ1-1; D not resolved. V shed 7 bases and J shed 0 bases, with 15 bases lying between them. The CDR3 is 15 amino acids. Germline assignment: CDR1 MDHEN and CDR2 SYDVKM. In nucleotides, the CDR3 is TGTGCCAGCAACCGACTTCCCCCGATGAACACTGAAGCTTTCTTT. Encoded protein: CASNRLPPMNTEAFF. Full variable domain (remainder filled in from reference TRBV28 and TRBJ1-1): DVKVTQSSRYLVKRTGEKVFLECVQDMDHENMFWYRQDPGLGLRLIYFSYDVKMKEKGDIPEGYSVSREKKERFSLILESASTNQTSMYLCASNRLPPMNTEAFFGQGTRLTVV.

This clonotype was counted between two and nine times. Since a much larger clone is just one base distant, this may be a read error. The chain couples TRBV11-2 to TRBJ1-1, with TRBD1 as a possible D gene (5 bases). V was shortened by 1 base and J by 10 bases, with 13 bases between the two germline ends. CDR3 length: 13 amino acids. In germline, CDR1 is SGHAT, CDR2 FQNNGV. This chain's CDR3 is CASSLGLEGTAFF. CDR3 bases: TGTGCCAGCAGCTTAGGTCTTGAGGGGACAGCTTTCTTT. Full variable domain (missing parts from reference TRBV11-2 and TRBJ1-1): EAGVAQSPRYKIIEKRQSVAFWCNPISGHATLYWYQQILGQGPKLLIQFQNNGVVDDSQLPKDRFSAERLKGVDSTLKIQPAKLEDSAVYLCASSLGLEGTAFFGQGTRLTVV.

Many counts were recorded for this clonotype. The V gene is TRBV2, the J gene TRBJ1-1; 8 bases are a match to TRBD1. The CDR3 extends over 15 amino acids. Looked up from germline, CDR1 is SNHLY and CDR2 is FYNNEI. V lost 6 bases, J lost 1 base, and 7 bases stayed unmatched. The DNA for the CDR3 is TGTGCCAGCAGCCGAGGACAGGGTAGGAACACTGAAGCTTTCTTT. As protein: CASSRGQGRNTEAFF.

Turning to this clonotype: This may be a read error: a much more frequent sequence differs by one nucleotide. This sequence joins TRBV28 and TRBJ2-7; tentatively, D is TRBD2 (5 bases). The germline V gene has CDR1 MDHEN and CDR2 SYDVKM. The CDR3 loop spans 16 amino acids. V lost 5 bases and J 1 base, leaving 18 bases between the germline ends. The CDR3 DNA sequence: TGTGCCAGCAGTGCCCCAAACGGGGATCCTTCCTACGAGCAGTACTTC. The encoded protein is CASSAPNGDPSYEQYF.

Points on this clonotype: A far larger clone is one nucleotide away, so this likely arose from a read error. The rearrangement joins TRBV2 to TRBJ1-1, with D possibly TRBD1 on 5 matching bases. There are 16 residues in the CDR3. Germline V gene lookup returns CDR1 SNHLY and CDR2 FYNNEI. As DNA, the CDR3 is TGTACCAGCAGTCCTCGACAGAGTCTCATGAACACTGAAGCTTTCTTT. It translates to CTSSPRQSLMNTEAFF.

The V call is TRBV28, the J call TRBJ2-1; D gene unclear. The V end lost 3 bases, the J end lost 9 bases, and 12 bases lay between the germline ends. The germline CDR1 and CDR2 sequences are MDHEN and SYDVKM. This CDR3 has 13 residues. CDR3 coding DNA: TGTGCCAGCAGTTTCTTCACCATCGGTGAGCAGTTCTTC. Translated, it gives CASSFFTIGEQFF.

This clonotype was seen many times. V and J are TRBV2 and TRBJ1-5; D unclear. Trimming cost V 1 base and J 2 bases, with 12 bases left between them. Germline V gives CDR1 SNHLY, CDR2 FYNNEI. The CDR3 has 16 amino acids. CDR3 loop: CASSEGSGTGNQPQHF. CDR3 DNA: TGTGCCAGCAGTGAAGGGTCGGGCACTGGCAATCAGCCCCAGCATTTT. The full variable domain, in which reference TRBV2 and TRBJ1-5 provide the parts outside the CDR3, is EPEVTQTPSHQVTQMGQEVILRCVPISNHLYFYWYRQILGQKVEFLVSFYNNEISEKSEIFDDQFSVERPDGSNFTLKIRSTKLEDSAMYFCASSEGSGTGNQPQHFGDGTRLSIL.

This clonotype turned up a few times. The chain recombines TRBV29-1 with TRBJ2-2; no definite D call. This CDR3 is built from 11 residues. Germline V gene lookup returns CDR1 SQVTM and CDR2 ANQGSEA. Deletions cut 5 bases from V and 6 bases from J, with 7 bases between. DNA of the CDR3: TGCAGCGTTTTGTCCGCCGGGGAGCTGTTTTTT. Its translation is CSVLSAGELFF.

This clonotype was counted only a few times. The chain employs TRBV5-1 and TRBJ1-1; 7 nucleotides align to TRBD1. J lost 0 bases, V lost 3 bases, and 5 bases had no gene match. The germline V gene encodes CDR1 SGHRS and CDR2 YFSETQ. This CDR3 has 15 amino acids. The CDR3 reads CASSSGQMMNTEAFF. The CDR3 DNA reads TGCGCCAGCAGCTCGGGACAGATGATGAACACTGAAGCTTTCTTT. Filled out from reference TRBV5-1 and TRBJ1-1, the complete variable domain reads KAGVTQTPRYLIKTRGQQVTLSCSPISGHRSVSWYQQTPGQGLQFLFEYFSETQRNKGNFPGRFSGRQFSNSRSEMNVSTLELGDSALYLCASSSGQMMNTEAFFGQGTRLTVV.

This clonotype was detected many times. The chain carries TRBV7-9 and TRBJ2-7; D tentatively fits TRBD1 or TRBD2 (5 bases each). The V gene lost 1 base and the J gene lost 0 bases, with 10 bases spanning the gap. Germline values: CDR1 SEHNR, CDR2 FQNEAQ (reference sequence). The CDR3 has 15 residues. This CDR3 reads CASSLDRGGSYEQYF. CDR3 bases: TGTGCCAGCAGCTTAGATCGGGGCGGCTCCTACGAGCAGTACTTC.

This clonotype was detected ten times or more. The CDR3 is CASSAQGVHETQYF. The CDR3 region has the DNA TGTGCCAGCAGCGCACAGGGTGTTCATGAGACCCAGTACTTC. The V gene is TRBV9, the J gene TRBJ2-5, with a tentative D call TRBD1 (6 bases). V shed 3 bases and J shed 5 bases, with 14 bases lying between them. CDR3 length: 14 residues. The V gene's germline CDR1 is SGDLS and CDR2 YYNGEE. The full variable domain, with the rest looked up from reference TRBV9 and TRBJ2-5, is DSGVTQTPKHLITATGQRVTLRCSPRSGDLSVYWYQQSLDQGLQFLIQYYNGEERAKGNILERFSAQQFPDLHSELNLSSLELGDSALYFCASSAQGVHETQYFGPGTRLLVL.

The chain employs TRBV6-2 or TRBV6-3 and TRBJ2-1; the D gene is possibly TRBD1 (6 bases). Germline V gene data show CDR1 as MNHEY and CDR2 as SVGEGT. The V end was cut by 2 bases, the J end by 4 bases, with 12 bases between. This CDR3 contains 15 residues. CDR3 protein: CASSYGDIKYNEQFF. As DNA, the CDR3 is TGTGCCAGCAGTTACGGGGACATAAAGTACAATGAGCAGTTCTTC.

This clonotype has more than one count but fewer than ten. The CDR3 region is CASTPGGAITGELFF. The CDR3 region has the DNA TGTGCCAGCACCCCGGGGGGGGCGATCACCGGGGAGCTGTTTTTT. The rearrangement uses TRBV7-2 and TRBJ2-2, with 8 bases lining up with TRBD2. The germline CDR1 and CDR2 sequences are SGHTA and FQGNSA. The CDR3 loop spans 15 amino acids. Unmatched junction bases numbered 8, after V lost 7 bases and J lost 4 bases.

This clonotype has more than one count but fewer than ten. The chain carries TRBV20-1 and TRBJ2-2; D perhaps matches TRBD2 (6 bases). There are 14 residues in the CDR3. The V end was cut by 6 bases, the J end by 4 bases, with 15 bases between. Per the germline V gene, CDR1 is DFQATT and CDR2 is SNEGSKA (reference sequence). CDR3 coding DNA: TGCAGTGCGAAAGGGGCAGCGGGCACCGGGGAGCTGTTTTTT. This encodes CSAKGAAGTGELFF.

This clonotype was observed a few times. The chain recombines TRBV29-1 with TRBJ1-3, with D possibly matching TRBD1 (5 bases). The CDR3 runs 14 residues. Germline V lookup: CDR1 SQVTM, CDR2 ANQGSEA. V lost 5 bases and J lost 4, with 15 bases in between. CDR3 bases: TGCAGCGTTTATCGCAGGGAATCGGGAAACACCATATATTTT. Translated: CSVYRRESGNTIYF.

This clonotype was counted many times. The rearrangement uses TRBV10-1 and TRBJ2-1, with TRBD1 matching 8 bases. V lost 4 bases and J lost 4; bases outside the gene matches: 6. CDR3 length: 15 residues. Germline V lookup: CDR1 WNHNN, CDR2 SYGVQD (reference sequence). The CDR3 DNA reads as TGCGCCAGCAGTGCTGACAGGGGCCTTTACAATGAGCAGTTCTTC. Its protein is CASSADRGLYNEQFF.

The V gene is TRBV20-1, the J gene TRBJ1-5; TRBD1 is a possible D gene (5 bases). Germline V CDR1 and CDR2: DFQATT, SNEGSKA (reference sequence). The CDR3 spans 17 residues. The germline V and J ends were trimmed by 2 bases and 6 bases, with 23 bases remaining between them. The CDR3 spells CSARTAYQGGRRQPQHF. The DNA for the CDR3 is TGCAGTGCTAGAACAGCCTATCAGGGAGGTAGGCGTCAGCCCCAGCATTTT.

This clonotype was observed at least ten times. The chain employs TRBV28 and TRBJ1-3; maybe TRBD1 (5 bases). CDR1 MDHEN and CDR2 SYDVKM come from the germline V gene. The CDR3 sequence is 15 residues long. V gave up 4 bases and J gave up 2 bases, with 12 bases separating them. CDR3 protein: CASSSSGKAGNTIYF. The CDR3 nucleotides read TGTGCCAGCAGTTCCTCAGGGAAAGCTGGAAACACCATATATTTT.

Ten or more counts support this clonotype. The rearrangement joins TRBV6-1 to TRBJ2-4, with 9 bases aligning to TRBD1. V was pared by 8 bases and J by 6 bases, with 11 bases of the junction left unmatched. Germline values: CDR1 MNHNS, CDR2 SASEGT. The CDR3 contains 15 residues. CDR3 in amino acids: CASRTTGTGRNIQYF. The CDR3 DNA reads as TGTGCCAGCCGTACAACCGGGACAGGGCGAAACATTCAGTACTTC.

The chain links TRBV19 to TRBJ1-1; D is possibly TRBD1 (5 bases). The CDR3 runs 14 residues. Per the germline V gene, CDR1 is LNHDA and CDR2 is SQIVND (reference sequence). The V gene lost 7 bases and the J gene lost 3 bases, with 15 bases spanning the gap. CDR3 coding DNA: TGTGCCAGTATCCCGGGGGGAGGTCACACTGAAGCTTTCTTT. Protein product: CASIPGGGHTEAFF. Full variable domain (remainder filled in from reference TRBV19 and TRBJ1-1): DGGITQSPKYLFRKEGQNVTLSCEQNLNHDAMYWYRQDPGQGLRLIYYSQIVNDFQKGDIAEGYSVSREKKESFPLTVTSAQKNPTAFYLCASIPGGGHTEAFFGQGTRLTVV.

This clonotype was seen many times. The chain employs TRBV2 and TRBJ1-1, with 7 positions matching TRBD1. Germline CDR1 SNHLY, CDR2 FYNNEI. The CDR3 is made up of 14 amino acids. J was trimmed by 1 base and V by 11 bases; bases with no gene match: 10. Here the CDR3 reads CAEYEGQTNTEAFF. Here the CDR3 DNA reads TGTGCCGAATATGAGGGACAGACGAACACTGAAGCTTTCTTT.

This clonotype was seen only a few times. The rearrangement uses TRBV6-2 or TRBV6-3 and TRBJ2-7; tentative D call: TRBD2 (5 bases). Germline V gene data show CDR1 as MNHEY and CDR2 as SVGEGT. The CDR3 contains 16 residues. Trimming pared 2 bases from V and 1 base from J, leaving 15 bases between. CDR3 in amino acids: CASSYRVGVGSYEQYF. The CDR3 DNA sequence: TGTGCCAGCAGTTACCGAGTGGGAGTGGGGTCCTACGAGCAGTACTTC.

In this sample, this clonotype turned up many times. The rearrangement links TRBV3-1 to TRBJ1-4, with TRBD1 as a possible D gene (5 bases). V lost 4 bases and J 7 bases, leaving 13 bases between the germline ends. The CDR3 length is 14 residues. Germline CDR1 is LGHDT and CDR2 is YNNKEL (reference sequence). This CDR3 reads CASSRETGTEKLFF. The DNA for the CDR3 is TGTGCCAGCAGCCGAGAAACGGGGACTGAAAAACTGTTTTTT.